Below, one TCR beta chain is given with its context. Its antigen is unidentified. CDR1 is MNHNS, CDR2 SASEGT, per germline. This CDR3 has 15 residues. The J segment lost 7 bases and the V segment lost 4 bases, leaving 7 bases of the junction unmatched. From CD4+ cells came CD45RA+ naive and CD45RA-negative memory subsets. Measured with immunoSEQ multiplex PCR; TCRdb has only the in-frame clones, and not every one. The sample includes 980,000 or so clones, 70% to 85% of them seen just once. The data belong to a study of shared clonotypes between healthy human individuals. Overall study findings and caveats: Of the naive CD4 clonotypes, approximately 5% were shared across a handful of donors.

This chain joins TRBV6-1 and TRBJ1-6, with 7 bases lining up with TRBD1. The TCR was taken from a man aged 18 to 30 in good health. Sequencing was performed on memory CD4+ T cells sorted from blood. As for subset: CD45RA-negative fraction. The CDR3 bases are TGTGCCAGCAGTGCCCACCCGGGACAGAATTCACCCCTCCACTTT. This gives the protein CASSAHPGQNSPLHF.